This passage covers 19 T cell receptor beta chains from one sample sequenced in a study of T cell responses to AZD1222 COVID-19 vaccine. Measured with immunoSEQ multiplex PCR; TCRdb has only the in-frame clones, and not every one. The data contain under 130,000 clones, more than 75% of them seen just once; the ten biggest clones take up around 9.1%. Sequenced material: peripheral blood, taken on day 0 of AZD1222 vaccination. Receptors originate from an adult in good health.

The V gene is TRBV10-3, the J gene TRBJ1-2, with a weak D call TRBD1 (5 bases). Trimming took 0 bases from V and 6 from J, leaving 14 bases between them. CDR3 length: 15 residues. From germline, CDR1 is ENHRY and CDR2 SYGVKD. CDR3 in DNA: TGTGCCATCAGTGAGTCTGGGACGCAAAGTAATGGCTACACCTTC. This encodes CAISESGTQSNGYTF.

The chain employs TRBV28 and TRBJ2-1; D call uncertain. Deletions cut 9 bases from V and 3 bases from J, with 21 bases between. Per germline, CDR1 MDHEN and CDR2 SYDVKM. CDR3 size: 16 residues. This CDR3 reads CASSTADHYNYNEQFF. As DNA, the CDR3 is TGTGCCAGTTCCACGGCCGACCATTATAACTACAATGAGCAGTTCTTC.

The V call is TRBV3-1 (or the pseudogene TRBV3-2), the J call TRBJ2-2; D might be TRBD2 (5 bases). The CDR3 is 14 amino acids. Germline values: CDR1 LGHDT, CDR2 YNNKEL (reference sequence). The V end lost 4 bases, the J end lost 1 base, and 7 bases lay between the germline ends. CDR3 in DNA: TGTGCCAGCAGCCCCGGGATGAACACCGGGGAGCTGTTTTTT. Residues: CASSPGMNTGELFF.

CDR3 coding DNA: TGTGCCAGCGGTTTACACACGAACACCGGGGAGCTGTTTTTT. Protein product: CASGLHTNTGELFF. The V call is TRBV7-2, the J call TRBJ2-2; D unresolved. Between the trimmed V and J ends, which lost 8 bases and 0 bases, there was a span of 10 bases. The CDR3 extends over 14 amino acids. Per the germline V gene, CDR1 is SGHTA and CDR2 is FQGNSA.

The chain carries TRBV3-1 (or the pseudogene TRBV3-2) and TRBJ1-4; D remains ambiguous. The CDR3 length is 17 residues. Germline V gene data show CDR1 as LGHDT and CDR2 as YNNKEL (reference sequence). The V end lost 0 bases, the J end lost 4 bases, and 15 bases lay between the germline ends. The CDR3 loop reads CASSQDLGQAINEKLFF. The CDR3 nucleotides are TGTGCCAGCAGCCAAGATCTTGGGCAGGCGATTAATGAAAAACTGTTTTTT.

Concerning this clone itself: Other DNA sequences in the sample encode the same CDR3. The J gene is TRBJ1-4, the V gene TRBV3-1 (or the pseudogene TRBV3-2), with D unresolved. The V and J ends lost 1 base and 8 bases respectively, with 5 bases between them. Germline CDR1 and CDR2: LGHDT and YNNKEL (reference sequence). The length of the CDR3 is 12 residues. The CDR3 coding sequence is TGTGCCAGCAGCCAAGTTGGGGAAAAACTGTTTTTT. This sequence encodes CASSQVGEKLFF.

The V gene is TRBV7-2, the J gene TRBJ1-1; no clear D. This CDR3 is built from 13 residues. Germline V gives CDR1 SGHTA, CDR2 FQGNSA. V shed 1 base and J shed 9 bases, with 12 bases lying between them. The CDR3 DNA is TGTGCCAGCAGCTTAGTGGCCCCGGCTCAAGCTTTCTTT. Protein: CASSLVAPAQAFF.

The sample holds one count of this clone. The chain recombines TRBV6-5 with TRBJ1-6; 7 positions agree with TRBD1. Germline V gene lookup returns CDR1 MNHEY and CDR2 SVGAGI. Trimming removed 2 bases from V and 10 bases from J; junction bases left unmatched: 5. This CDR3 has 14 residues. CDR3 DNA sequence: TGTGCCAGCAGTTACGGGGGACAGACCTCACCCCTCCACTTT. Residues: CASSYGGQTSPLHF.

The chain links TRBV6-5 to TRBJ2-7; no clear D. There are 12 residues in the CDR3. Trimming took off 6 bases at V and 7 bases at J, with 13 bases between the two ends. The germline V gene encodes CDR1 MNHEY and CDR2 SVGAGI. DNA for the CDR3: TGTGCCAGCAGGAGTGGCTTCGGGGAGCAGTACTTC. Translating gives CASRSGFGEQYF.

The chain has TRBV29-1 and TRBJ1-2; TRBD1 aligns across 8 bases. The ends lost 6 bases at V and 7 bases at J; junction bases unmatched: 16. The CDR3 loop spans 15 amino acids. Germline values: CDR1 SQVTM, CDR2 ANQGSEA. The CDR3 DNA reads TGCAGCGTCCGGGGTGACAGGGGTGTCGTTGGTGGCTACACCTTC. It codes for CSVRGDRGVVGGYTF.

Regarding this clone: Other DNA sequences in the same sample also yield this CDR3. This rearrangement joins TRBV7-9 to TRBJ2-7, with 13 bases fitting TRBD2. The length of the CDR3 is 15 residues. Looked up from germline, CDR1 is SEHNR and CDR2 is FQNEAQ (reference sequence). J was trimmed by 3 bases and V by 4 bases; bases with no gene match: 3. CDR3 DNA sequence: TGTGCCAGCAGCTCGGGGACTAGCGGGATCTACGAGCAGTACTTC. Translated: CASSSGTSGIYEQYF.

The chain combines TRBV7-9 with TRBJ1-2; 7 bases fit TRBD1. Per the germline V gene, CDR1 is SEHNR and CDR2 is FQNEAQ (reference sequence). This CDR3 region has 12 residues. J gave up 5 bases and V 7 bases, and 4 bases lay outside the gene matches. Here the CDR3 DNA reads TGTGCCAGCAACAGGGGCCATTATGGCTACACCTTC. Residues: CASNRGHYGYTF. Variable domain in full (rest from reference TRBV7-9 and TRBJ1-2): DTGVSQNPRHKITKRGQNVTFRCDPISEHNRLYWYRQTLGQGPEFLTYFQNEAQLEKSRLLSDRFSAERPKGSFSTLEIQRTEQGDSAMYLCASNRGHYGYTFGSGTRLTVV.

About this clone: Other DNA sequences in this sample translate to the same CDR3. The chain has TRBV9 and TRBJ1-6; D remains unclear. Germline CDR1 is SGDLS and CDR2 is YYNGEE. Trimming shortened V by 0 bases and J by 3 bases, and 4 bases separated the two germline ends. The CDR3 has 14 residues. CDR3 bases: TGTGCCAGCAGCGTAGGCAGCTATAATTCACCCCTCCACTTT. Protein: CASSVGSYNSPLHF.

The chain couples TRBV3-1 (or the pseudogene TRBV3-2) to TRBJ2-5; TRBD2 aligns across 9 bases. Germline CDR1 reads LGHDT; CDR2 reads YNNKEL (reference sequence). This CDR3 region has 16 residues. J was trimmed by 2 bases and V by 4 bases; bases with no gene match: 8. The CDR3, as DNA: TGTGCCAGCAGCCCGGCAGGACTAGCGTTTCAAGAGACCCAGTACTTC. It yields the protein CASSPAGLAFQETQYF.

V gene TRBV30 combines with J gene TRBJ2-3, with D perhaps TRBD1 or TRBD2 (5 bases each). This CDR3 contains 13 residues. CDR1 is GTSNPN and CDR2 is SVGIG in the germline V gene (reference sequence). V shed 2 bases and J shed 6 bases, with 12 bases lying between them. CDR3 in amino acids: CAWSRGEGDTQYF. DNA of the CDR3: TGTGCCTGGAGTAGGGGCGAGGGGGATACGCAGTATTTT.

V gene TRBV15 combines with J gene TRBJ2-7; no clear D gene. V lost 4 bases and J lost 3, with 10 bases in between. This CDR3 has 13 residues. CDR1 is LNHNV and CDR2 is YYDKDF in the germline V gene (reference sequence). The CDR3 nucleotides read TGTGCCACCAGCACGTGGGCCCACTACGAGCAGTACTTC. Its translation: CATSTWAHYEQYF.

The rearrangement joins TRBV7-9 to TRBJ2-5; weak D call: TRBD1 (6 bases). Germline V gene sequence: CDR1 SEHNR, CDR2 FQNEAQ (reference sequence). V was pared by 3 bases and J by 2 bases, with 7 bases between. This CDR3 contains 13 residues. The CDR3: CASSFGQQETQYF. The CDR3 DNA reads as TGTGCCAGCAGCTTCGGACAGCAAGAGACCCAGTACTTC. Drawing the rest from reference TRBV7-9 and TRBJ2-5, the complete variable domain is DTGVSQNPRHKITKRGQNVTFRCDPISEHNRLYWYRQTLGQGPEFLTYFQNEAQLEKSRLLSDRFSAERPKGSFSTLEIQRTEQGDSAMYLCASSFGQQETQYFGPGTRLLVL.

This chain uses TRBV19 with TRBJ1-6; no clear D. CDR3 length: 13 amino acids. V dropped 5 bases and J dropped 7 bases, with 9 bases sitting between them. Germline V CDR1 and CDR2: LNHDA, SQIVND (reference sequence). CDR3 DNA: TGTGCCAGTAGTCCGGGCTTGAATTCACCCCTCCACTTT. As protein: CASSPGLNSPLHF.

This clone has a handful of counts. J is TRBJ2-2 and V is TRBV10-3, with TRBD2 identical over 8 bases. V trimming: 3 bases; J trimming: 7 bases; junction bases outside the gene matches: 4. The germline V gene has CDR1 ENHRY and CDR2 SYGVKD. The CDR3 runs 14 residues. The CDR3, as DNA: TGTGCCATCAGTGAAACTAGCGGAGGCGGGGAGCTGTTTTTT. Amino acids: CAISETSGGGELFF.